Following are 16 T cell receptor beta chains from one sample sequenced in a study of blood T cells in healthy people across ages. PCR was performed a second time for roughly 7 to 12 cycles using a sample-barcoded 5' primer and a J-beta primer mix. One entry per CDR3 protein results from TCRdb running MiXCR on the 5' RACE reads. The sample holds 550,000 to 750,000 distinct CDR3 sequences, around a fifth seen once. The sequenced sample was blood. These receptors were taken from a man aged 65-85 years in good health.

V usage is TRBV4-3 and J usage is TRBJ2-1; TRBD1 might be the D (5 bases). Trimming cost V 0 bases and J 5 bases, with 8 bases left between them. The CDR3 totals 14 residues. Per the germline V gene, CDR1 is LGHNA and CDR2 is YSLEER. Written as DNA, the CDR3 is TGCGCCAGCAGCCAAGACCAGGGCCACAATGAGCAGTTCTTC. As protein: CASSQDQGHNEQFF.

There are a few counts of this clonotype. This CDR3 reads CASSAGTGGQPQHF. CDR3 DNA sequence: TGTGCCAGCAGTGCTGGGACGGGAGGCCAGCCCCAGCATTTT. V is TRBV6-1 and J is TRBJ1-5; D may be TRBD1 (5 bases). The CDR3 consists of 14 residues. Germline values: CDR1 MNHNS, CDR2 SASEGT. V was pared by 4 bases and J by 7 bases, with 14 bases between.

This clonotype was observed a few times. V is TRBV3-1 and J is TRBJ1-2, with 8 bases lining up with TRBD1. CDR3 length: 14 amino acids. After removal of 1 base from V and 8 bases from J, the junction contained 6 bases not matched to a gene. The germline gives CDR1 LGHDT, CDR2 YNNKEL (reference sequence). As DNA, the CDR3 is TGTGCCAGCAGCCAAGCGCAGGGGGCGTCCGGCTACACCTTC. Its protein product is CASSQAQGASGYTF.

This clonotype was observed a handful of times. This chain joins TRBV24-1 and TRBJ2-5; D uncertain. The J call could be wrong; TRBJ2-1 is a better fit for the DNA end. The CDR3 spans 11 residues. Germline CDR1 and CDR2: KGHDR and SFDVKD. The CDR3 here is CATSDFAQQFF. The CDR3 nucleotides read TGTGCCACCAGTGATTTTGCCCAGCAGTTCTTC.

The chain combines TRBV5-1 with TRBJ2-7; 12 bases are shared with TRBD2. CDR3 length: 18 residues. Germline assignment: CDR1 SGHRS and CDR2 YFSETQ. With 1 base clipped from V and 2 bases from J, the junction kept 10 bases outside the gene matches. The CDR3 bases are TGCGCCAGCAGCTTGTCAGTGACTAGCGGGAGAGGAGCCTACGAGCAGTACTTC. It translates to CASSLSVTSGRGAYEQYF. The full variable domain, rest sourced from reference TRBV5-1 and TRBJ2-7, is KAGVTQTPRYLIKTRGQQVTLSCSPISGHRSVSWYQQTPGQGLQFLFEYFSETQRNKGNFPGRFSGRQFSNSRSEMNVSTLELGDSALYLCASSLSVTSGRGAYEQYFGPGTRLTVT.

This clonotype was detected ten times or more. This chain uses TRBV6-6 with TRBJ2-1; D is perhaps TRBD1 (6 bases). Trimming took off 9 bases at V and 4 bases at J, with 10 bases between the two ends. Per the germline V gene, CDR1 is MNHNY and CDR2 is SVGAGI (reference sequence). This CDR3 region has 12 residues. The CDR3 sequence: CASITGYNEQFF. As DNA, the CDR3 is TGTGCCAGTATAACAGGGTACAATGAGCAGTTCTTC.

This clonotype was seen only a few times. This chain connects TRBV19 to TRBJ2-5, with 9 bases fitting TRBD2. V was pared by 9 bases and J by 5 bases, with 16 bases of the junction left unmatched. CDR1 is LNHDA and CDR2 is SQIVND in the germline V gene (reference sequence). This CDR3 comprises 16 residues. The CDR3 protein is CASKAGVAGAVETQYF. DNA for the CDR3: TGTGCCAGCAAGGCGGGGGTAGCGGGAGCCGTGGAGACCCAGTACTTC. The whole variable domain, filled in from reference TRBV19 and TRBJ2-5, reads DGGITQSPKYLFRKEGQNVTLSCEQNLNHDAMYWYRQDPGQGLRLIYYSQIVNDFQKGDIAEGYSVSREKKESFPLTVTSAQKNPTAFYLCASKAGVAGAVETQYFGPGTRLLVL.

This rearrangement joins TRBV5-1 to TRBJ2-7, with 9 bases lining up with TRBD2. From germline, CDR1 is SGHRS and CDR2 YFSETQ. The CDR3 has 17 amino acids. V lost 0 bases to trimming and J lost 0 bases; unmatched junction nucleotides: 7. The CDR3 nucleotides read TGCGCCAGCAGCTTGGGGCTAGCGGGATTTAGCTCCTACGAGCAGTACTTC. Amino acids: CASSLGLAGFSSYEQYF.

This clonotype turned up a few times. The chain links TRBV6-1 to TRBJ2-7; D not resolved. The J call may not be correct, given that the DNA end is closer to TRBJ2-5. The CDR3 extends over 14 amino acids. CDR1 and CDR2 (germline): MNHNS, SASEGT. CDR3 residues: CASHLTAAQETQYF. The CDR3 DNA is TGTGCCAGCCACCTGACGGCGGCACAAGAGACCCAGTACTTC.

With respect to this clonotype: Given a much more abundant clone one base away, this may be a read error. This rearrangement joins TRBV3-1 to TRBJ2-1; D gene ambiguous. This CDR3 spans 12 amino acids. Germline V CDR1 and CDR2: LGHDT, YNNKEL (reference sequence). The CDR3 here is CANSQSINEQFF. The CDR3 region has the DNA TGTGCCAACAGCCAATCCATCAATGAGCAGTTCTTC.

The J gene is TRBJ2-7, the V gene TRBV25-1, with D maybe TRBD2 (6 bases). The CDR3 consists of 15 residues. From germline, CDR1 is MGHDK and CDR2 SYGVNS. Trimming took off 2 bases at V and 3 bases at J, with 14 bases between the two ends. Here the CDR3 reads CASSEGSGYDYEQYF. The CDR3 DNA is TGTGCCAGCAGTGAAGGCAGCGGGTATGACTACGAGCAGTACTTC.

This clonotype showed up just a few times. V gene TRBV6-6 combines with J gene TRBJ2-4; 11 bases are shared with TRBD2. V gave up 6 bases and J gave up 5 bases; unmatched junction bases: 6. The V gene's germline CDR1 is MNHNY and CDR2 SVGAGI (reference sequence). The CDR3 spans 15 residues. This CDR3 is CASRIAGGSENIQYF. The CDR3 nucleotides read TGTGCCAGCAGGATAGCGGGAGGGTCGGAAAACATTCAGTACTTC.

This chain connects TRBV4-1 to TRBJ2-2, with TRBD2 as a possible D gene (5 bases). The V gene's germline CDR1 is MGHRA and CDR2 YSYEKL. Trimming removed 1 base at V and 6 bases at J, with 9 bases between. This CDR3 spans 14 amino acids. CDR3 DNA: TGCGCCAGCAGCCAAGTTCTAGCCCCCGGGGAGCTGTTTTTT. Protein sequence: CASSQVLAPGELFF.

This clonotype has just a few counts. The chain has TRBV5-1 and TRBJ1-4; 10 nucleotides agree with TRBD1. CDR3 length equals 16 residues. The V segment lost 4 bases and the J segment 0 bases; nucleotides outside the gene matches: 3. Germline lookup yields CDR1 SGHRS and CDR2 YFSETQ. For the CDR3, the DNA is TGCGCCAGCAGCCCGGGGACAGGGGCAACTAATGAAAAACTGTTTTTT. It encodes CASSPGTGATNEKLFF.

The chain links TRBV18 to TRBJ2-1, with 13 bases identical to TRBD2. Germline V gene lookup returns CDR1 KGHSH and CDR2 LQKENI. The CDR3 is 16 residues long. Germline trimming cut 4 bases from V and 4 bases from J; bases unmatched to any gene: 4. The CDR3 region is CASSQGTSGVYNEQFF. CDR3 DNA sequence: TGTGCCAGCTCACAGGGGACTAGCGGGGTGTACAATGAGCAGTTCTTC.

Note on this clonotype: Being one base from a much bigger clone, this may be a read error. J is TRBJ1-4 and V is TRBV20-1; D is possibly TRBD1 (6 bases). CDR3 length: 15 residues. Germline CDR1 is DFQATT and CDR2 is SNEGSKA (reference sequence). The CDR3 DNA reads TGCAGTGCTAGAGATCAAGGGGGTGATAATGAAGAACTGTTTTTT. It yields the protein CSARDQGGDNEELFF.